Listed below are T cell receptor beta chains from one sample, sequenced in a study of regulatory T cells in long-lasting Graves disease. Via MiXCR, TCRdb re-called the multiplex PCR reads, giving one row per CDR3 protein. The data contain 400,000 to 500,000 distinct CDR3 sequences, over 20% of them singletons. Source: peripheral blood mononuclear cells (PBMCs), taken when the disease was refractory, from a patient treated with antithyroid drugs. The receptors come from a female donor with Graves disease. CDR3s include the opening cysteine and the closing phenylalanine or tryptophan. The D gene is left open where the match is weak. Only part of the rows carry a size: once, few, many, or a class if the clone is expanded.

size,V,J,D,DNA,CDR3
many,TRBV7-8,TRBJ2-7,TRBD2,TGTGCCAGCAGCTATTTCACTAGCGGGAGGATATACGAGCAGTACTTC,CASSYFTSGRIYEQYF
NA,TRBV4-1,TRBJ2-7,TRBD2,TGCGCCAGCAGCCAAGTGGAGCGGGAGACCTACGAGCAGTACTTC,CASSQVERETYEQYF
NA,TRBV6-5,TRBJ2-2,NA,TGTGCCAGCAGTTACCCTGCCGGGGCTAGCACCACCGGGGAGCTGTTTTTT,CASSYPAGASTTGELFF
many,TRBV6-1,TRBJ1-6,NA,TGTGCCAGCAGTGAATGGGACAATTCACCCCCCCACTTT,CASSEWDNSPPHF
few,TRBV20-1,TRBJ2-7,NA,TGCAGTGCTAAACCTCTGGGCTACGAGCAGTACTTC,CSAKPLGYEQYF
NA,TRBV9,TRBJ2-5,TRBD2,TGTGCCAGCAGCGCTGGCCGAACTAGCGGGTACGGGGCCCAGTACTTC,CASSAGRTSGYGAQYF
many,TRBV6-2/TRBV6-3,TRBJ1-5,NA,TGTGCCAGCAGTTACAGTTTGGGGCCACGACATCCAAATCAGCCCCAGCATTTT,CASSYSLGPRHPNQPQHF
NA,TRBV7-3,TRBJ2-1,TRBD1,TGTGCCAGCAGCTTAAAGGGACAGGGATGGGATGAGCAGTTCTTC,CASSLKGQGWDEQFF
few,TRBV30,TRBJ2-7,TRBD1,TGTGCCTCCCTGACAGGGGGCTCCTACGAGCAGTACTTC,CASLTGGSYEQYF
many,TRBV12-3/TRBV12-4,TRBJ2-7,NA,TGTGCCAGCAGACGCGGACTCGACGAGATAGGCGAGCAGTACTTC,CASRRGLDEIGEQYF
NA,TRBV20-1,TRBJ2-2,NA,TGCAGTGCTTATAACACCGGGGAGCTGTTTTTT,CSAYNTGELFF
NA,TRBV7-2,TRBJ1-1,TRBD1,TGTGCCAGCAGCTCCCAACGTAGACAGGGCAACACTGAAGCTTTCTTT,CASSSQRRQGNTEAFF
many,TRBV6-1,TRBJ1-1,NA,TGTGCCAGCAGTGAAGGTGGAGACATGAACACTGAAGCTTTCTTT,CASSEGGDMNTEAFF
few,TRBV15,TRBJ2-1,TRBD2,TGTGCCACCAGCAGAAACATACCGGGACTAGCGGGCAATGAGCAGTTCTTC,CATSRNIPGLAGNEQFF
many,TRBV2,TRBJ1-5,NA,TGTGCCAGCAGTGAAGCGCGTCGGGGGGCAAATCAGCCCCAGCATTTT,CASSEARRGANQPQHF
few,TRBV15,TRBJ1-5,NA,TGTGCCACCAGCATCCGAGGGGTTAATCAGCCCCAGCATTTT,CATSIRGVNQPQHF
NA,TRBV7-9,TRBJ2-1,TRBD1,TGTGCCAGCAGCTCCTGGACAGGGCACAATGAGCAGTTCTTC,CASSSWTGHNEQFF
many,TRBV27,TRBJ2-5,NA,TGTGCCAGCAGCCCAGGGGGGCAGGGAATGTCCCAGTACTTC,CASSPGGQGMSQYF
NA,TRBV19,TRBJ2-7,NA,TGTGCCAGTAGTATAGAGGGCAGGGTGATCTACGAGCAGTACTTC,CASSIEGRVIYEQYF
NA,TRBV3-1,TRBJ2-7,NA,TGTGCCAGCAGCCAAGGCCCGTACTACGAGCAGTACTTC,CASSQGPYYEQYF
few,TRBV28,TRBJ1-5,NA,TGTGCCAGCAGTCTCACAGGGATCGGCAATCAGCCCCAGCATTTT,CASSLTGIGNQPQHF
many,TRBV28,TRBJ2-7,TRBD1,TGTGCCAGCAGTCAACCGGGACAGGGGCCGCCCTACGAGCAGTACTTC,CASSQPGQGPPYEQYF
NA,TRBV15,TRBJ2-3,TRBD1,TGTGCCACCAGCAGTAGCCGGGACAGGGGGCAAACAGATACGCAGTATTTT,CATSSSRDRGQTDTQYF
NA,TRBV5-6,TRBJ2-7,NA,TGTGCCAGCAGCCCCGGACTACCGTCTACCTACGAGCAGTACTTC,CASSPGLPSTYEQYF
NA,TRBV24-1,TRBJ2-2,NA,TGTGCCACCAGTGATTGGGATGAGAACGGGGAGCTGTTTTTT,CATSDWDENGELFF
many,TRBV6-1,TRBJ1-1,NA,TGTGCCAGCAGTCAACAGGGCGTGAACACTGAAGCTTTCTTT,CASSQQGVNTEAFF
many,TRBV13,TRBJ2-7,TRBD1,TGTGCCAGCGGGACCCAGGGGGCGTACGAGCAGTACTTC,CASGTQGAYEQYF
NA,TRBV28,TRBJ1-1,NA,TGTGCCAGCAGTCCTTTGATACTTTCACTCGCCGGGGTGTCGAAGTTCTTTATGGGCACTGAAGCTTTCTTT,CASSPLILSLAGVSKFFMGTEAFF
NA,TRBV11-2,TRBJ2-7,TRBD2,TGTGCCAGCAGCTTATTCTGGGCGGGAGGCCCAGACTACGAGCAGTACTTC,CASSLFWAGGPDYEQYF
many,TRBV11-2,TRBJ1-2,TRBD1,TGTGCCAGCAGCTTAGACGGGACAGTCTATGGCTACACCTTC,CASSLDGTVYGYTF
many,TRBV6-2/TRBV6-3,TRBJ1-2,NA,TGTGCCAGCAGTTACCTCGGGAGGAACTATGGCTACACCTTC,CASSYLGRNYGYTF
few,TRBV10-3,TRBJ2-7,TRBD2,TGTGCCATCAGTACGGGAGGCTCCTACGAGCAGTACTTC,CAISTGGSYEQYF
few,TRBV6-1,TRBJ1-5,NA,TGTGCCAGCAGTGAGTCAGGGTATCAGCCCCAGCATTTT,CASSESGYQPQHF
NA,TRBV7-9,TRBJ2-5,NA,TGTGCCAGCAGCGCCGGGACGGGGCCGGAGACCCAGTACTTC,CASSAGTGPETQYF
many,TRBV5-1,TRBJ1-1,NA,TGCGCCAGCAGGGGTCAAACGTACTATGAAGCTTTCTTT,CASRGQTYYEAFF
NA,TRBV25-1,TRBJ2-5,NA,TGTGCCAGCAGTGAATCATCCATCCCAGGGTTTGGGCAAGAGACCCAGTACTTC,CASSESSIPGFGQETQYF
few,TRBV19,TRBJ1-5,NA,TGTGCCAGTAGTATTTGGGCCAAAGGGGATCAGCCCCAGCATTTT,CASSIWAKGDQPQHF
few,TRBV28,TRBJ2-5,NA,TGTGCCAGCAGCCGCGCAGACCCCGTAGGGACCCAGTACTTC,CASSRADPVGTQYF
few,TRBV30,TRBJ2-2,NA,TGTGCCTGGACAGGGAACACCGGGGAGCTGTTTTTT,CAWTGNTGELFF
many,TRBV30,TRBJ1-5,NA,TGTGCCTGGAGTTCGGCAGGAGATCAGCCCCAGCATTTT,CAWSSAGDQPQHF
few,TRBV14,TRBJ2-7,NA,TGTGCCAGCAGCCAAGATAAGGTCCGGGGGAGTAACTACGAGCAGTACTTC,CASSQDKVRGSNYEQYF
few,TRBV7-8,TRBJ2-2,NA,TGTGCCAGCAGCTTTTCCACCTCGGAGCGGGAGCTGTTTTTT,CASSFSTSERELFF
many,TRBV6-1,TRBJ1-2,NA,TGTGCCAGCTCAGGGATGAATAACTATGGCTACACCTTC,CASSGMNNYGYTF
many,TRBV6-9,TRBJ1-1,NA,TGTGCCAGCAGTTACTCAACCACTGAAGCTTTCTTT,CASSYSTTEAFF
NA,TRBV9,TRBJ2-1,NA,TGTGCCAGCAGCGTAGATGGGACTCTATACAATGAGCAGTTCTTC,CASSVDGTLYNEQFF
many,TRBV6-5,TRBJ1-2,NA,TGTGCCAGCAGTTACGTTGTAGGACCCCCCCGCGTCTTC,CASSYVVGPPRVF
NA,TRBV18,TRBJ1-5,NA,TGTGCCAGCTCACCATGGGTCGCCGAGAATCAACCCCAGCATTTT,CASSPWVAENQPQHF
NA,TRBV7-9,TRBJ1-2,NA,TGTGCCAGCAGCTTTAACAGTCTATCCTATGGCTACACCTTC,CASSFNSLSYGYTF
many,TRBV28,TRBJ1-2,NA,TGTGCCAGCAGGTTCCCGACGAAGAGCTATGGCTACACCTTC,CASRFPTKSYGYTF
many,TRBV2,TRBJ1-5,NA,TGTGCCAGCCGGGAAAGGGGCAATCAGCCCCAGCATTTT,CASRERGNQPQHF
NA,TRBV18,TRBJ2-5,TRBD2,TGTGCCAGCTCACAAGGGACTAGCGGAGAAGAGACCCAGTACTTC,CASSQGTSGEETQYF
many,TRBV20-1,TRBJ2-5,NA,TGCAGTGCTAGACGGCAGGGGGAGACCCAGTACTTC,CSARRQGETQYF
NA,TRBV28,TRBJ2-3,NA,TGTGCCAGCAGTTTAGGACCATCCACAGATACGCAGTATTTT,CASSLGPSTDTQYF
NA,TRBV19,TRBJ2-2,NA,TGTGCCAGTAGTATGCCCTCCTCACCGTCCACCGGGGAGCTGTTTTTT,CASSMPSSPSTGELFF
NA,TRBV11-1,TRBJ2-7,NA,TGTGCCAGCAGCTTCTTCGGTAAGAGCAAAGGCTCCTACGAGCAGTACTTC,CASSFFGKSKGSYEQYF